Presented here are 3 T cell receptor beta chains from one specimen sequenced in a study of T cells in Graves' hyperthyroidism and ophthalmopathy (dated by TCRdb to the late 2010s). Library construction relied on multiplex PCR. TCRdb shows the sequencer as Illumina HiSeq 2000. Amplification of TCR beta CDR3 regions was carried out from RNA transcripts. A first-round RT-PCR of the TCR CDR3 used the HTBI primer set with the Qiagen OneStep RT-PCR kit. TCRdb applied fastp at Q25 and MiXCR to the public reads, then kept only in-frame beta chains. Each CDR3 protein appears once, grouped with its most common genes and DNA. This sample has approximately 600,000 distinct CDR3 sequences in its table, and about a fifth of those were observed once. The leading ten clones occupy 30% to 40% of the sample. The sample was blood. These receptors were taken from a man aged 25 to 45 with Graves' ophthalmopathy.

This rearrangement joins TRBV6-5 to TRBJ1-5; D call uncertain. The CDR3 is 14 amino acids. V was shortened by 2 bases and J by 3 bases, with 8 bases between the two germline ends. Germline V gene data show CDR1 as MNHEY and CDR2 as SVGAGI. The DNA for the CDR3 is TGTGCCAGCAGTTACCGGCACCCCAATCAGCCCCAGCATTTT. It specifies CASSYRHPNQPQHF.

This clonotype was counted many times. This chain links TRBV5-1 with TRBJ1-1; D gene unclear. This CDR3 has 11 amino acids. Germline loops: CDR1 SGHRS, CDR2 YFSETQ. Trimming took off 7 bases at V and 3 bases at J, with 7 bases between the two ends. For the CDR3, the DNA is TGCGCCAGCCTGAAGGACACTGAAGCTTTCTTT. This translates into CASLKDTEAFF.

This clonotype was detected once. The chain recombines TRBV15 with TRBJ2-1, with D unclear. The CDR3 contains 12 residues. Per the germline V gene, CDR1 is LNHNV and CDR2 is YYDKDF (reference sequence). Trimming removed 1 base at V and 6 bases at J, with 4 bases between. The CDR3: CATSRGINEQFF. DNA of the CDR3: TGTGCCACCAGCAGAGGGATCAATGAGCAGTTCTTC.